A selection of T cell receptor beta chains follows, all from one sample in a study of CD8 T cells in Susac syndrome. Each CDR3 protein is one row after TCRdb ran MiXCR on the immunoSEQ multiplex PCR reads. The sample lists approximately 110,000 distinct CDR3 sequences, about 92% occurring once. The sequenced material came from CD8+ T cells from PBMCs. These receptors all come from a human donor with multiple sclerosis. The CDR3 runs from the conserved cysteine through the conserved F or W. D genes are given only for firm matches. Only part of the rows carry a size: once, few, many, or a class if the clone is expanded.

abundance,j_gene,d_gene,v_gene,CDR3aa,CDR3nt
-,TRBJ1-5,TRBD1,TRBV5-6,CASSLSGQGRRSNQPQHF,TGTGCCAGCAGCTTGTCGGGACAGGGGCGCAGGAGCAATCAGCCCCAGCATTTT
-,TRBJ1-1,-,TRBV29-1,CSVVAGELGKMNTEAFF,TGCAGCGTTGTGGCAGGGGAGTTGGGTAAGATGAACACTGAAGCTTTCTTT
-,TRBJ2-7,-,TRBV11-2,CASSLDLGSGEQYF,TGTGCCAGCAGCTTAGATCTCGGATCGGGAGAGCAGTACTTC
-,TRBJ2-7,-,TRBV3-1,CASSQTLAWAYEQYF,TGTGCCAGCAGCCAGACCTTAGCGTGGGCCTACGAGCAGTACTTC
-,TRBJ1-5,-,TRBV7-8,CASSLHSGWQPQHF,TGTGCCAGCAGCTTACACTCGGGATGGCAGCCCCAGCATTTT
-,TRBJ1-6,-,TRBV10-3,CAISERGNSPLHF,TGTGCCATCAGTGAAAGGGGTAATTCACCCCTCCACTTT
-,TRBJ2-5,TRBD2,TRBV5-6,CASSPGGIQETQYF,TGTGCCAGCAGTCCCGGGGGGATCCAAGAGACCCAGTACTTC
-,TRBJ1-1,-,TRBV20-1,CSARNSGDTEAFF,TGCAGTGCTAGGAACAGCGGGGACACTGAAGCTTTCTTT
-,TRBJ2-4,TRBD1,TRBV13,CASSKQGKNIQYF,TGTGCCAGCAGTAAACAGGGGAAAAACATTCAGTACTTC
few,TRBJ1-2,-,TRBV6-1,CASTHPGEGYGYTF,TGTGCCAGCACCCACCCGGGGGAAGGCTATGGCTACACCTTC
-,TRBJ2-7,-,TRBV15,CATSRVPDYEQYF,TGTGCCACCAGCAGAGTACCCGACTACGAGCAGTACTTC
-,TRBJ2-1,-,TRBV4-1,CASSLLFREDEQFF,TGCGCCAGCAGCCTCCTTTTTAGGGAAGATGAGCAGTTCTTC
-,TRBJ1-2,-,TRBV3-1,CASSQDLGSFRTRYGYTF,TGTGCCAGCAGCCAAGATCTCGGCAGCTTTCGTACGAGGTATGGCTACACCTTC
-,TRBJ1-5,TRBD1,TRBV27,CASSLRWGQGLYQPQHF,TGTGCCAGCAGTCTTCGCTGGGGACAGGGCCTATATCAGCCCCAGCATTTT
-,TRBJ2-1,-,TRBV13,CASSLEVKNEQFF,TGTGCCAGCAGCCTGGAGGTGAAGAATGAGCAGTTCTTC
-,TRBJ1-5,-,TRBV2,CASSGFDQPQHF,TGTGCCAGCAGTGGATTCGATCAGCCCCAGCATTTT
-,TRBJ1-4,-,TRBV2,CASSASPPGASNEKLFF,TGTGCCAGCAGTGCAAGTCCCCCAGGGGCATCTAATGAAAAACTGTTTTTT
-,TRBJ2-1,-,TRBV7-9,CASSNSGSEQFF,TGTGCCAGCAGCAATTCGGGGAGTGAGCAGTTCTTC
-,TRBJ2-5,TRBD2,TRBV12-3/TRBV12-4,CASRPRTSQTQYF,TGTGCCAGCAGACCCCGGACTAGCCAGACCCAGTACTTC
-,TRBJ2-1,TRBD1,TRBV9,CASSPRQGTGNEQFF,TGTGCCAGCAGCCCGCGACAGGGGACGGGCAATGAGCAGTTCTTC
-,TRBJ2-7,TRBD2,TRBV12-3/TRBV12-4,CASSLGLAGRGEQYF,TGTGCCAGCAGTTTAGGTTTAGCGGGGAGGGGAGAGCAGTACTTC
-,TRBJ2-1,-,TRBV25-1,CASSVSTTSSYNEQFF,TGTGCCAGCAGTGTGTCAACCACTAGCTCCTACAATGAGCAGTTCTTC
-,TRBJ1-1,-,TRBV7-9,CASSKGTVTEAFF,TGTGCCAGCAGCAAAGGGACGGTCACTGAAGCTTTCTTT
-,TRBJ2-1,TRBD2,TRBV12-5,CASGLALSGGLTSGIHNEQFF,TGTGCTAGTGGTTTGGCCTTGTCGGGGGGCTTAACTAGCGGGATACACAATGAGCAGTTCTTC
-,TRBJ2-1,-,TRBV5-1,CASSLRPSDEQFF,TGCGCCAGCAGCCTCCGACCCAGCGATGAGCAGTTCTTC
-,TRBJ2-1,TRBD2,TRBV7-9,CASSSKTSGNLNEQFF,TGTGCCAGCAGCTCAAAGACTAGCGGGAACCTCAATGAGCAGTTCTTC
-,TRBJ2-7,TRBD1,TRBV7-3,CASSPDRQGAFYEQYF,TGTGCCAGCAGCCCAGATCGACAGGGCGCCTTCTACGAGCAGTACTTC
-,TRBJ2-1,-,TRBV7-9,CASSLGRATNEQFF,TGTGCCAGCAGCTTAGGGAGGGCCACTAATGAGCAGTTCTTC
once,TRBJ1-1,-,TRBV3-1,CASSFPRGNTEAFF,TGTGCCAGCAGCTTTCCTCGGGGGAACACTGAAGCTTTCTTT
-,TRBJ2-1,-,TRBV2,CASSGPDLMSSYNEQFF,TGTGCCAGCAGTGGCCCGGACCTTATGAGCTCCTACAATGAGCAGTTCTTC
once,TRBJ1-5,-,TRBV24-1,CASYHRDGSLRGNQPQHF,TGTGCCAGCTATCACCGGGACGGAAGTCTAAGGGGCAATCAGCCCCAGCATTTT
-,TRBJ2-5,TRBD1,TRBV7-9,CASSRPGGGETQYF,TGTGCCAGCAGCCGTCCAGGGGGCGGGGAGACCCAGTACTTC
-,TRBJ1-5,-,TRBV5-6,CASSKRRQPQHF,TGTGCCAGCAGCAAGCGGAGACAGCCCCAGCATTTT
-,TRBJ2-5,TRBD1,TRBV28,CASSFSLGTGGMETQYF,TGTGCCAGCAGTTTTTCGCTTGGGACAGGGGGCATGGAGACCCAGTACTTC
once,TRBJ1-1,-,TRBV13,CASSSQGWTEALF,TGTGCCAGCAGCTCACAGGGTTGGACTGAAGCTCTCTTT
once,TRBJ1-5,TRBD1,TRBV5-6,CASSGQGDQPQHF,TGTGCCAGCAGCGGACAGGGGGATCAGCCCCAGCATTTT
-,TRBJ1-3,-,TRBV20-1,CSARERGNTIYF,TGCAGTGCTAGGGAGCGCGGAAACACCATATATTTT
-,TRBJ1-2,-,TRBV9,CASSVSGLEGLYGYTF,TGTGCCAGCAGCGTATCGGGATTGGAGGGTCTATATGGCTACACCTTC
-,TRBJ2-5,-,TRBV27,CASSPIPGPPTQETQYF,TGTGCCAGCAGTCCCATTCCAGGGCCTCCTACACAAGAGACCCAGTACTTC
-,TRBJ2-3,-,TRBV19,CASSIARRGSDTQYF,TGTGCCAGTAGTATAGCTCGGAGGGGGTCGGATACGCAGTATTTT
-,TRBJ2-1,-,TRBV7-9,CASSRQHNEQFF,TGTGCCAGCAGCCGACAGCACAATGAGCAGTTCTTC
-,TRBJ1-1,-,TRBV7-9,CASSSRPGGMNTEAFF,TGTGCCAGCAGCAGCAGACCGGGTGGGATGAACACTGAAGCTTTCTTT
-,TRBJ2-3,-,TRBV3-1,CASSLKGARLGPDTQYF,TGTGCCAGCAGCCTAAAAGGGGCGCGGCTCGGCCCAGATACGCAGTATTTT
-,TRBJ1-3,-,TRBV6-1,CASRLGTGGNTIYF,TGTGCCAGCCGTCTTGGGACCGGTGGAAACACCATATATTTT
-,TRBJ1-4,-,TRBV7-6,CASSLAGINNEKLFF,TGTGCCAGCAGCTTAGCTGGGATAAATAATGAAAAACTGTTTTTT
-,TRBJ1-1,-,TRBV7-6,CASSPNRNTEAFF,TGTGCCAGCAGCCCAAACAGGAACACTGAAGCTTTCTTT
-,TRBJ2-1,-,TRBV7-2,CASSSHPPDLFHEQFF,TGTGCCAGCAGCTCCCATCCTCCGGACCTGTTCCATGAGCAGTTCTTC
-,TRBJ2-1,-,TRBV5-5,CASSLASAMPFF,TGTGCCAGCAGCTTAGCTAGCGCTATGCCGTTCTTC
-,TRBJ1-5,-,TRBV19,CASSIAGRSNQPQHF,TGTGCCAGTAGTATAGCCGGCCGTAGCAATCAGCCCCAGCATTTT
-,TRBJ1-1,TRBD1,TRBV11-2,CASSPIAGGTEAFF,TGTGCCAGCAGCCCGATCGCAGGGGGCACTGAAGCTTTCTTT
-,TRBJ2-1,-,TRBV28,CASGRSHNEQFF,TGTGCCAGCGGGCGTTCCCACAATGAGCAGTTCTTC